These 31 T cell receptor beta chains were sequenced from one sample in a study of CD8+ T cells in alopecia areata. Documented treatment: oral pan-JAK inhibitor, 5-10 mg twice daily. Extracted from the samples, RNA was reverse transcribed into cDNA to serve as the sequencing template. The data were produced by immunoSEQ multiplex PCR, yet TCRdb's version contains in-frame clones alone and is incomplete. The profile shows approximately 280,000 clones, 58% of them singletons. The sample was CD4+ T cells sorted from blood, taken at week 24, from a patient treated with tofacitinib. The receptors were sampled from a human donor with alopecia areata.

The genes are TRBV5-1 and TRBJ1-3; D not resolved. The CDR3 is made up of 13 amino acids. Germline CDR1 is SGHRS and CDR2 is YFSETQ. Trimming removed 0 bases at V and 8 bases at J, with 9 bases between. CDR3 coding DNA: TGCGCCAGCAGCTTGGCCGTCGGATACACCATATATTTT. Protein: CASSLAVGYTIYF.

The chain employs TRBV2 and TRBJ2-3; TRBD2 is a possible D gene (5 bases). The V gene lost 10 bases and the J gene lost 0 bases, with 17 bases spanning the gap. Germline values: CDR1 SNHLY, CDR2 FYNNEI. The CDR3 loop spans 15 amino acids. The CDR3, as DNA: TGTGCCACTCCATCTCTACTAGTAAGCACAGATACGCAGTATTTT. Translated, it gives CATPSLLVSTDTQYF.

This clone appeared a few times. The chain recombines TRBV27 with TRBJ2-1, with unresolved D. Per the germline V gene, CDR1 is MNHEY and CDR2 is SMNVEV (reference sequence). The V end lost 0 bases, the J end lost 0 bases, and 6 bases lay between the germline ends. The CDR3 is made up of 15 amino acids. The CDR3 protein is CASSLSPSSYNEQFF. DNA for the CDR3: TGTGCCAGCAGTTTATCCCCTAGCTCCTACAATGAGCAGTTCTTC.

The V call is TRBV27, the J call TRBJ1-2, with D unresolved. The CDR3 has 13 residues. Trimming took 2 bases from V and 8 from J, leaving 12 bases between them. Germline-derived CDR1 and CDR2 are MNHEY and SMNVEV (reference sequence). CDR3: CASSLTRGSGYTF. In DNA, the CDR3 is TGTGCCAGCAGTTTAACCCGCGGGAGCGGCTACACCTTC.

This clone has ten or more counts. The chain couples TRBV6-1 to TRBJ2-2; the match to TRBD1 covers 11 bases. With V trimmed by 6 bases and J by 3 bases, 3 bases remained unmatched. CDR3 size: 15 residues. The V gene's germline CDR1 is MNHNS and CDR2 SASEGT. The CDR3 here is CASRRGQGDTGELFF. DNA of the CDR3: TGTGCCAGCAGGCGGGGACAGGGGGACACCGGGGAGCTGTTTTTT.

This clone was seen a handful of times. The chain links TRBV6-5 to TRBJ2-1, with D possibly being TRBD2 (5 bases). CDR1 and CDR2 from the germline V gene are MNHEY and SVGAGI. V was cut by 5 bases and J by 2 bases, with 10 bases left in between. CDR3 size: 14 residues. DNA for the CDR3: TGTGCCAGCAGTCAAGACTATGCCTACAATGAGCAGTTCTTC. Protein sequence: CASSQDYAYNEQFF.

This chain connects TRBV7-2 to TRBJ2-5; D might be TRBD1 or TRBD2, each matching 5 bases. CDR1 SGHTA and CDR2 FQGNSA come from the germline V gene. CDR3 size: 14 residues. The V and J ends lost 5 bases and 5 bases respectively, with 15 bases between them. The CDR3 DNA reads TGTGCCAGCAGCCGCCCGACCGAGGGGGAGACCCAGTACTTC. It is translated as CASSRPTEGETQYF.

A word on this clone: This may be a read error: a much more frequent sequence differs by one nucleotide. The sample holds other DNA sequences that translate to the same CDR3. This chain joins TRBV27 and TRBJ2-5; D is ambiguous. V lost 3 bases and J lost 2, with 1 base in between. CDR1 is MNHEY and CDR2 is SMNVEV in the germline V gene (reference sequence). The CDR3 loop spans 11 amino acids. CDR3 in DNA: TGTGCCAGCAGTTTTCAAGAGACCCAGTACTTC. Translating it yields CASSFQETQYF.

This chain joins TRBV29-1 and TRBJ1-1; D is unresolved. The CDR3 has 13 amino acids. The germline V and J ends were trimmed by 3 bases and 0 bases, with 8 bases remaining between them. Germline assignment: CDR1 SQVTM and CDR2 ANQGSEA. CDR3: CSVEKQMNTEAFF. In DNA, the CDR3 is TGCAGCGTTGAGAAACAGATGAACACTGAAGCTTTCTTT.

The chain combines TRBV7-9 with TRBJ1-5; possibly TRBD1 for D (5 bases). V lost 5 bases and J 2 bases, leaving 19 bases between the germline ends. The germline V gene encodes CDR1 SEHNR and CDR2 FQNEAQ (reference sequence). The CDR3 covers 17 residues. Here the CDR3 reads CASSENSGPSGNQPQHF. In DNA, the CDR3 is TGTGCCAGCAGCGAAAACTCGGGACCTTCCGGCAATCAGCCCCAGCATTTT.

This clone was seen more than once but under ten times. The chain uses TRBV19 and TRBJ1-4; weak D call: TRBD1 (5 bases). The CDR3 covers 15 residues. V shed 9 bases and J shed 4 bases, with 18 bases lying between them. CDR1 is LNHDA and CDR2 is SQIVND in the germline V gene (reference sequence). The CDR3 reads CASTFQGAGNEKLFF. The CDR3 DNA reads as TGTGCCAGCACCTTCCAGGGCGCCGGTAATGAAAAACTGTTTTTT. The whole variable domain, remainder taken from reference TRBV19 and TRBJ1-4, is DGGITQSPKYLFRKEGQNVTLSCEQNLNHDAMYWYRQDPGQGLRLIYYSQIVNDFQKGDIAEGYSVSREKKESFPLTVTSAQKNPTAFYLCASTFQGAGNEKLFFGSGTQLSVL.

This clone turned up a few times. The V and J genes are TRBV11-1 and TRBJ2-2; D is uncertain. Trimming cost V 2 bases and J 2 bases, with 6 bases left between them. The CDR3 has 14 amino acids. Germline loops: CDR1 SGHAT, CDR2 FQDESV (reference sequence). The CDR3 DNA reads TGTGCCAGCAGCTTAAGCCAAAACACCGGGGAGCTGTTTTTT. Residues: CASSLSQNTGELFF.

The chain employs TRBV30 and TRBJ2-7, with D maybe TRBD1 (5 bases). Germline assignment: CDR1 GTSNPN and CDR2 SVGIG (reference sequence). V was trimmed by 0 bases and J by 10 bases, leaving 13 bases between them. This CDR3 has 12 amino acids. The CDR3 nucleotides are TGTGCCTGGAGTGTGCAGGGCAGGGTTCAGTACTTC. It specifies CAWSVQGRVQYF.

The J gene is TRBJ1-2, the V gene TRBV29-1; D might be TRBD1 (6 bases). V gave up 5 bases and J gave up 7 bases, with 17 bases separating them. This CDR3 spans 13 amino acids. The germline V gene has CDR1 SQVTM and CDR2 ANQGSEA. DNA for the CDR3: TGCAGCGTTCGCACAGGGAATTCAGGTGGCTACACCTTC. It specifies CSVRTGNSGGYTF.

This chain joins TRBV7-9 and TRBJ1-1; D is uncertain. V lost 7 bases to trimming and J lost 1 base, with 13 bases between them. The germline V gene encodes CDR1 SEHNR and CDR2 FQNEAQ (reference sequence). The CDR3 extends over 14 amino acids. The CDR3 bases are TGTGCCAGCATTTCTGGCGGATCGAACACTGAAGCTTTCTTT. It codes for CASISGGSNTEAFF.

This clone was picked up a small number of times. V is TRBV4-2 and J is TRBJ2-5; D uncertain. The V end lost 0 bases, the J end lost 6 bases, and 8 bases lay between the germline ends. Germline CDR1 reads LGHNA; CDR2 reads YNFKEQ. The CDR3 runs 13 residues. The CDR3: CASSQDREQTQYF. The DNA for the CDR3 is TGTGCCAGCAGCCAAGACCGCGAGCAGACCCAGTACTTC.

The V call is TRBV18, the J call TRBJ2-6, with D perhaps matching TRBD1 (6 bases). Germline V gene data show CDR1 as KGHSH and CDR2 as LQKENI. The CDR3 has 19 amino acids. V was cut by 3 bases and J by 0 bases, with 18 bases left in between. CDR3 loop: CASSPSSGTRFSGANVLTF. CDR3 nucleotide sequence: TGTGCCAGCTCACCCAGCTCCGGGACACGATTCTCTGGGGCCAACGTCCTGACTTTC.

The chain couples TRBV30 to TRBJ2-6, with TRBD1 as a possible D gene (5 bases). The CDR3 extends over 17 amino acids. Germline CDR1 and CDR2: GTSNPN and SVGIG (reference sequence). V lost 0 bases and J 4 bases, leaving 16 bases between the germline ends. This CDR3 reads CAWSVGQGSWGANVLTF. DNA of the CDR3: TGTGCCTGGAGTGTTGGGCAGGGTTCCTGGGGGGCCAACGTCCTGACTTTC.

The CDR3 DNA sequence: TGCGCCAGCAGCTTGGGGGCCCCTAACAGCCCACGAGCTTTCTTT. It translates to CASSLGAPNSPRAFF. The genes are TRBV5-1 and TRBJ1-1; no clear D. Trimming removed 0 bases at V and 10 bases at J, with 19 bases between. Germline CDR1 is SGHRS and CDR2 is YFSETQ. The CDR3 consists of 15 residues.

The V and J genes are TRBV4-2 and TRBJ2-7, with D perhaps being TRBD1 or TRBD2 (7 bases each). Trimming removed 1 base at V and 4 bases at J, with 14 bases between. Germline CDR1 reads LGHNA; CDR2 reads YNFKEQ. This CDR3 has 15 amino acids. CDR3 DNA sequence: TGTGCCAGCAGCCAAGGACAGGGAGGGGCTTACGAGCAGTACTTC. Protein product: CASSQGQGGAYEQYF.

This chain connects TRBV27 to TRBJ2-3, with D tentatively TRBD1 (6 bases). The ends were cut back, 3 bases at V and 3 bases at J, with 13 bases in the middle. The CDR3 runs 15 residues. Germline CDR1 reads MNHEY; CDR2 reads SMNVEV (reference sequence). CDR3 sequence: CASSLYRERTDTQYF. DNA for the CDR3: TGTGCCAGCAGTTTGTACAGGGAAAGAACAGATACGCAGTATTTT.

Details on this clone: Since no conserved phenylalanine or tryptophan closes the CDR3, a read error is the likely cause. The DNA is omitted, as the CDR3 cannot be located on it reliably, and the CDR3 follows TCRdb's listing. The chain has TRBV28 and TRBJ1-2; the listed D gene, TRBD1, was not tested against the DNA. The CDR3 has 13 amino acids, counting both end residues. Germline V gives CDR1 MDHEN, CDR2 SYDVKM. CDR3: CASSWGRGTVTPV.

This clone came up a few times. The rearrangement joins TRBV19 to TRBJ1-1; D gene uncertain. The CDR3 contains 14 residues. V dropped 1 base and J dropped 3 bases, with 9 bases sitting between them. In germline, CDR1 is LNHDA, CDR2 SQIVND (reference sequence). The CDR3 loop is CASSIGPRDTEAFF. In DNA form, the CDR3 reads TGTGCCAGTAGTATAGGGCCGAGGGACACTGAAGCTTTCTTT.

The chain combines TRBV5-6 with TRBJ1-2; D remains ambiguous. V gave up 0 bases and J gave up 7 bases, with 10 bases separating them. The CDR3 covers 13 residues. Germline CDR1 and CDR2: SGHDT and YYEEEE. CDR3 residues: CASSLGAEGGYTF. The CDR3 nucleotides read TGTGCCAGCAGCTTGGGGGCAGAAGGTGGCTACACCTTC.

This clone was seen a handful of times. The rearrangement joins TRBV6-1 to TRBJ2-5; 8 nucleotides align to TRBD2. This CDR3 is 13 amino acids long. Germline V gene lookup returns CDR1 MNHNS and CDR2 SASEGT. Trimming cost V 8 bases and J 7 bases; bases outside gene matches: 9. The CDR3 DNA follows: TGTGCCAGCCTCTTGACTAGCGCGATGACCCAGTACTTC. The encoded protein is CASLLTSAMTQYF.

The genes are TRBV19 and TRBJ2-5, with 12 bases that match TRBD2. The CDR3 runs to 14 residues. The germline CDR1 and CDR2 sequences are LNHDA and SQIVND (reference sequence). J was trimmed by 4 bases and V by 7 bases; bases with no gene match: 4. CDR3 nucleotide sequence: TGTGCCAGTACGACTAGCGGGGGTACAGAGACCCAGTACTTC. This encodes CASTTSGGTETQYF. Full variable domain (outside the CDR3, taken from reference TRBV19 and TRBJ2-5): DGGITQSPKYLFRKEGQNVTLSCEQNLNHDAMYWYRQDPGQGLRLIYYSQIVNDFQKGDIAEGYSVSREKKESFPLTVTSAQKNPTAFYLCASTTSGGTETQYFGPGTRLLVL.

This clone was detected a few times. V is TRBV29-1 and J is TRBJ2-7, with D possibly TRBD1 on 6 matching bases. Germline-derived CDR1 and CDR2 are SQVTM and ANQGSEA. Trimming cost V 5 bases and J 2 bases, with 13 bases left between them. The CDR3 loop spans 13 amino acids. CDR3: CSVKDSVTYEQYF. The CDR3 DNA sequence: TGCAGCGTTAAGGACAGTGTCACCTACGAGCAGTACTTC.

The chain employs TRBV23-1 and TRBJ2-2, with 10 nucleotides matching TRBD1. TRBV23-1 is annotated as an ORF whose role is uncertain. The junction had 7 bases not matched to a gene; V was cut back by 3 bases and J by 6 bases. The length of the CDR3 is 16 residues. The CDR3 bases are TGCGCCAGCAGTCAGCCCCGGGACAGGGGCTCCGGGGAGCTGTTTTTT. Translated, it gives CASSQPRDRGSGELFF.

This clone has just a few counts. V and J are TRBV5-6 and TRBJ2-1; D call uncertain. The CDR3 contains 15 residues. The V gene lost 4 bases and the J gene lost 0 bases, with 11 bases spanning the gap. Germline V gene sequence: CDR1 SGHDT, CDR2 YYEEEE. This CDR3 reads CASSHPGRSYNEQFF. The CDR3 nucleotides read TGTGCCAGCAGCCACCCTGGGCGCTCCTACAATGAGCAGTTCTTC.

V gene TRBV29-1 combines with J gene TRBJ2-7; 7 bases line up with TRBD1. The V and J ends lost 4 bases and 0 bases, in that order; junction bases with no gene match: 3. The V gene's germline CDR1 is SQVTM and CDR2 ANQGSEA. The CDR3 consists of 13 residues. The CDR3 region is CSVGQGDSYEQYF. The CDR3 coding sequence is TGCAGCGTTGGACAGGGTGACTCCTACGAGCAGTACTTC.

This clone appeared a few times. CDR3 sequence reads: CSVDGTGAETQYF. DNA for the CDR3: TGCAGCGTTGATGGGACAGGGGCAGAGACCCAGTACTTC. The V gene is TRBV29-1, the J gene TRBJ2-5, with 10 bases matching TRBD1. The germline V gene has CDR1 SQVTM and CDR2 ANQGSEA. CDR3 length: 13 residues. V was clipped by 3 bases and J by 4 bases; unmatched bases: 2.